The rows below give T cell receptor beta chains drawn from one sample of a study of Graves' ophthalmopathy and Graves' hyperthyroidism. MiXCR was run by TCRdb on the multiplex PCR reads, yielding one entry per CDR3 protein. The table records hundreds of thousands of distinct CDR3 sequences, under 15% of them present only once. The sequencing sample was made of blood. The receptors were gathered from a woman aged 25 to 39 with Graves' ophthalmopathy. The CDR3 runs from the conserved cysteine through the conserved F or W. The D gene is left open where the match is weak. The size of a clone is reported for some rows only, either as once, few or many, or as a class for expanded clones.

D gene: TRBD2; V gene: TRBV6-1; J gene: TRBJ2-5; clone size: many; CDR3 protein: CASQPGRVQETQYF; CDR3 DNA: TGTGCCAGCCAACCCGGGAGGGTCCAAGAGACCCAGTACTTC
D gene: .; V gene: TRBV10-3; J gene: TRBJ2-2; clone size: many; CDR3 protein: CAISESGGRNTGELFF; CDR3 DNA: TGTGCCATCAGTGAGTCTGGAGGGAGGAACACCGGGGAGCTGTTTTTT
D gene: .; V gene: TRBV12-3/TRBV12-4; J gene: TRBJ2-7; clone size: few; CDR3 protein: CASSFGQLGEQYF; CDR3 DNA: TGTGCCAGCAGTTTCGGACAACTCGGGGAGCAGTACTTC
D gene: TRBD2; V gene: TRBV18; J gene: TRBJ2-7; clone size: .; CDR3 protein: CASSPPSGRAREQYF; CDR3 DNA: TGTGCCAGCTCACCACCGAGCGGGAGGGCACGCGAGCAGTACTTC
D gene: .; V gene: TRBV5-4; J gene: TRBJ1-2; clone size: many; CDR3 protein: CASSSQTGYGYTF; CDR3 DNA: TGTGCCAGCAGCTCTCAGACAGGCTATGGCTACACCTTC
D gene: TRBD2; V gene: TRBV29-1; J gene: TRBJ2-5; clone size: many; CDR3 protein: CSVEDLAGVGSETQYF; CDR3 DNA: TGCAGCGTTGAAGACCTAGCGGGCGTCGGATCAGAGACCCAGTACTTC
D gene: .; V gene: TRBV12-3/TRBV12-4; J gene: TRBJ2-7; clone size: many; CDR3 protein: CASSPSGAESSYEQYF; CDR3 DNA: TGTGCCAGCAGTCCGAGTGGGGCGGAGAGCTCCTACGAGCAGTACTTC
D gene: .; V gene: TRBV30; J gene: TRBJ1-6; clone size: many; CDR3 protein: CAARLRNVYNSPLHF; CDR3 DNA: TGTGCCGCAAGACTGAGAAACGTTTATAATTCACCCCTCCACTTT
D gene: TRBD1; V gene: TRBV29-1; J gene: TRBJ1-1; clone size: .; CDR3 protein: CSAGQGGVSEAFF; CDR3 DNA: TGCAGCGCCGGACAGGGGGGTGTCTCTGAAGCTTTCTTT
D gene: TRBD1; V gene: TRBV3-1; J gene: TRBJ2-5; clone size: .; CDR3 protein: CASSHETGTGETQYF; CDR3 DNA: TGTGCCAGCAGCCACGAAACCGGGACAGGGGAGACCCAGTACTTC
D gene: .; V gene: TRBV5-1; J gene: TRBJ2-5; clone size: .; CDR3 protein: CASSLATEKEETQYF; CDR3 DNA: TGCGCCAGCAGCTTAGCGACGGAGAAAGAAGAGACCCAGTACTTC
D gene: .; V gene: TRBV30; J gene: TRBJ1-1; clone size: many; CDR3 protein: CAWSYHNTEAFF; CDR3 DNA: TGTGCCTGGAGCTACCATAACACTGAAGCTTTCTTT
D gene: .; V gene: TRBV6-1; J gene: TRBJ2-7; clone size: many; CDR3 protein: CASSEGYEQYF; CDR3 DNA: TGTGCCAGCAGTGAAGGGTACGAGCAGTACTTC
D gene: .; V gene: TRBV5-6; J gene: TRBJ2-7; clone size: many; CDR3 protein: CASSLQGLNYEQYF; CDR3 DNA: TGTGCCAGCAGCTTGCAGGGGCTCAACTACGAGCAGTACTTC
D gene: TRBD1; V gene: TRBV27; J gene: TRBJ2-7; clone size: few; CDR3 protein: CASSLWTGTGVMEQYF; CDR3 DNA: TGTGCCAGCAGTTTATGGACCGGGACAGGGGTGATGGAGCAGTACTTC
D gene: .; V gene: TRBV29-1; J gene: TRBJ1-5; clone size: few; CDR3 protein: CSVQVGDNQPQHF; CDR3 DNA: TGCAGCGTTCAAGTGGGGGATAATCAGCCCCAGCATTTT
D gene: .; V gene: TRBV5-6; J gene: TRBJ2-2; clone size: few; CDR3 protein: CASSFLGGQVDRTGELFF; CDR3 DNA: TGTGCCAGCAGCTTTCTCGGGGGTCAGGTTGATCGGACCGGGGAGCTGTTTTTT
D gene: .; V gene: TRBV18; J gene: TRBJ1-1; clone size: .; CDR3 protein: CASSPTPTGNTEAFF; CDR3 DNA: TGTGCCAGCTCACCTACACCTACGGGGAACACTGAAGCTTTCTTT
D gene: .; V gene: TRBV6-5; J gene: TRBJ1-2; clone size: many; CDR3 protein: CASRLDIYGYTF; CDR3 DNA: TGTGCCAGCAGATTAGATATTTATGGCTACACCTTC
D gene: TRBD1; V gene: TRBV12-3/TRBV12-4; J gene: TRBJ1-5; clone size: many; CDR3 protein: CASRTGAQPQHF; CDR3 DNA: TGTGCCAGCAGGACAGGGGCACAGCCCCAGCATTTT
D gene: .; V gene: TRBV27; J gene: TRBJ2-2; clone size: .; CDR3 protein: CASSLLPVGGGELFF; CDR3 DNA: TGTGCCAGCAGTTTACTGCCAGTAGGTGGAGGAGAGCTGTTTTTT
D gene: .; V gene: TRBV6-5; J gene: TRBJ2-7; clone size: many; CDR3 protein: CASVGEIGSYEQYF; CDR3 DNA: TGTGCCAGCGTCGGGGAGATTGGGTCCTACGAGCAGTACTTC
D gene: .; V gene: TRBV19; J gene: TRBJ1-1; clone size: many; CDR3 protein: CASIRRTHTEAFF; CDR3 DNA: TGTGCCAGTATCAGGCGGACCCACACTGAAGCTTTCTTT
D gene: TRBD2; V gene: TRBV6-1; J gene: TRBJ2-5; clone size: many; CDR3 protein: CASSDPGGFRETQYF; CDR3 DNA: TGTGCCAGCAGTGACCCGGGAGGCTTTAGAGAGACCCAGTACTTC
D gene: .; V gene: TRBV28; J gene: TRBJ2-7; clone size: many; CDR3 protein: CASSPRGPRGLEQYF; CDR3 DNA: TGTGCCAGCAGTCCCAGGGGCCCCCGGGGTCTCGAGCAGTACTTC
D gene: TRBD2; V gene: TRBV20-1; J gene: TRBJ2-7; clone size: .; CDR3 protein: CSARRLAGDPYEQYF; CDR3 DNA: TGCAGTGCTCGCCGACTAGCGGGGGACCCCTACGAGCAGTACTTC
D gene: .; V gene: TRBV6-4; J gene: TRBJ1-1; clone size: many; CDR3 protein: CASGREEGTEAFF; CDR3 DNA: TGTGCCAGCGGACGGGAGGAGGGCACTGAAGCTTTCTTT
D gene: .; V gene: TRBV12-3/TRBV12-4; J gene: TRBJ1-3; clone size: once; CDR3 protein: CASSLAGLTGNTIYF; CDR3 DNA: TGTGCCAGCAGTTTGGCAGGGCTAACTGGAAACACCATATATTTT
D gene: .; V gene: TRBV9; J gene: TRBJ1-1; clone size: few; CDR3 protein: CASSVGGFTEAFF; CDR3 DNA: TGTGCCAGCAGCGTGGGGGGTTTCACTGAAGCTTTCTTT
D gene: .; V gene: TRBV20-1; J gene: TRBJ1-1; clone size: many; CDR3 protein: CSASGGFQQYEAFF; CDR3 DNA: TGCAGTGCTAGTGGGGGGTTCCAGCAATATGAAGCTTTCTTT
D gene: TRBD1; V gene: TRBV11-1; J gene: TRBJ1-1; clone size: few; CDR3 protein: CASSLGPDRVNTEAFF; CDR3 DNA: TGTGCCAGCAGCTTAGGGCCGGACAGGGTGAACACTGAAGCTTTCTTT
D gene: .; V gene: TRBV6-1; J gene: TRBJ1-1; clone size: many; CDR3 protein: CASNDRGTEAFF; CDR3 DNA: TGTGCCAGCAATGACAGAGGGACTGAAGCTTTCTTT
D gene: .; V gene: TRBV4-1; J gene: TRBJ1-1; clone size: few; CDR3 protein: CASSQVGGNEAFF; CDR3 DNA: TGCGCCAGCAGCCAAGTGGGGGGAAATGAAGCTTTCTTT
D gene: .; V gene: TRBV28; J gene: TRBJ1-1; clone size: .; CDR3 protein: CASSLQQVNTEAFF; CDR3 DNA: TGTGCCAGCAGTTTACAACAGGTGAACACTGAAGCTTTCTTT
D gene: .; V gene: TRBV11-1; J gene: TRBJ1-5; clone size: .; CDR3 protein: CASIPPFVWTNQPQHF; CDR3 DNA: TGTGCCAGCATCCCACCTTTTGTGTGGACAAATCAGCCCCAGCATTTT
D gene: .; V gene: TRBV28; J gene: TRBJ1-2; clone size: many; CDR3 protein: CASRGNLMNYGYTF; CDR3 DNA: TGTGCCAGCAGGGGCAATTTAATGAACTATGGCTACACCTTC
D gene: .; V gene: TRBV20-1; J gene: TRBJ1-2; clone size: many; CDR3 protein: CSAREGAYGYTF; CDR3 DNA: TGCAGTGCTAGAGAAGGGGCCTATGGCTACACCTTC
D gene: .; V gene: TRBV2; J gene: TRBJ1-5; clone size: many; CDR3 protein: CASSPQRANNQPQHF; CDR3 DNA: TGTGCCAGCAGTCCCCAAAGGGCCAACAATCAGCCCCAGCATTTT
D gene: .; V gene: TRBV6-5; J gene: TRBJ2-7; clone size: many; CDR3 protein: CASSYSAPDGGSYEQYF; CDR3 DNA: TGTGCCAGCAGTTACTCGGCCCCGGACGGAGGCTCCTACGAGCAGTACTTC
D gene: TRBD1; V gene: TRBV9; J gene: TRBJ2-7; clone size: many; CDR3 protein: CASSVGAGGSYEQYF; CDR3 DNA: TGTGCCAGCAGCGTAGGGGCAGGGGGCTCCTACGAGCAGTACTTC
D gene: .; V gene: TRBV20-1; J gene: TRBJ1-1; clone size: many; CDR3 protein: CSATYGGAEAFF; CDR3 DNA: TGCAGTGCCACATACGGGGGGGCTGAAGCTTTCTTT
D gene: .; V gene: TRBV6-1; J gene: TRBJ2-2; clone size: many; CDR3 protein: CASTPRGSGELFF; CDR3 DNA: TGTGCCAGCACCCCACGGGGATCCGGGGAGCTGTTTTTT
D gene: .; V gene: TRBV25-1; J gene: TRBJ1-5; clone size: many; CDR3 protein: CASSELGNQPQHF; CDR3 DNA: TGTGCCAGCAGTGAATTAGGGAATCAGCCCCAGCATTTT
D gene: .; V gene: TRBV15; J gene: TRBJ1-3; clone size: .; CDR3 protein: CATSRKWGLSSGNTIYF; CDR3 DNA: TGTGCCACCAGCAGAAAATGGGGCCTGAGCTCTGGAAACACCATATATTTT
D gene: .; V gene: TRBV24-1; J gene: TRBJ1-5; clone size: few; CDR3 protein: CATSDFAGQPQHF; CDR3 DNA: TGTGCCACCAGTGATTTTGCGGGGCAGCCCCAGCATTTT